This T cell receptor beta chain derives from a study of metastatic and nonmetastatic thyroid tumors. The study's findings and limits: For both blood and tumor, malignant thyroid tumors reportedly showed significantly higher TCR beta diversity than benign nodules did.

This CDR3 region has 13 residues. Trimming removed 2 bases at V and 7 bases at J, with 6 bases between. Germline lookup yields CDR1 WSHSY and CDR2 SAAADI. All patients reached thyroid surgery having received no treatment beforehand. Authors' processing steps: For papillary thyroid cancer, a distant-metastasis classifier was constructed from CDR3 differences observed across clinicopathological groups. TCRdb reprocessed the PCR reads using MiXCR. The V and J calls, along with clone size, are taken from TCRdb and not from the paper's own processing. The sample carries approximately 14,000 clones, roughly 3.5% recorded once. Comments on this clone: Its target is not known.

The V gene is TRBV10-2, the J gene TRBJ1-6, with D uncertain. The sample consisted of tumor tissue. The sequence derives from a female donor with papillary thyroid cancer or a benign thyroid nodule (not recorded which). Some clones in this sample may be carry-over from other donors' samples. DNA for the CDR3: TGCGCCAGCAGTGAGAACCGGAATTCACCCCTCCACTTT. This translates into CASSENRNSPLHF.